What follows describes a single T cell receptor beta chain. This clonotype was counted at least ten times. Its antigen is currently not known. The input lacks base qualities; no much larger clone sits a single base away. These data are taken from a study of T cells in Graves' hyperthyroidism and ophthalmopathy (dated by TCRdb to between 2018 and 2021). At the level of the whole study: Peripheral blood was collected at initial diagnosis, before any treatment. TCR V-J signatures able to tell the groups apart were searched for in a discovery cohort of approximately 95 patients, of whom more than 40 had Graves' ophthalmopathy and about 55 had stable Graves' hyperthyroidism. An independent validation cohort of under 20 hyperthyroidism patients and 17 patients who later progressed to ophthalmopathy tested prospective prediction of ophthalmopathy. The roughly 94 discovery patients were randomly split 7:3 into training and test sets. Thyroid tissue and blood T-cell repertoires from about 6 Graves' hyperthyroidism patients were also compared in the study. Once sampling was done, hyperthyroidism patients were given methimazole at a starting dose of 30 mg daily, whereas ophthalmopathy patients were given high-dose intravenous methylprednisolone. The paper describes TCR Vbeta CDR3 sequencing of roughly 130 peripheral blood samples, made up of fewer than 50 ophthalmopathy patients, 70 to 80 hyperthyroidism patients and 17 progressor patients.

The CDR3, from cysteine to phenylalanine, totals 14 residues. The read is trimmed to its CDR3 DNA, 42 bases read in frame from base 1. CDR1 ENHRY and CDR2 SYGVKD are derived from the germline V gene. V and J are trimmed by 11 bases and 10 bases, and the gene matches miss 16 bases of the junction. Ophthalmopathy patients had moderately to severely active disease, with a Clinical Activity Score of 3 or more, a NOSPECS grade of 4 or more, and a disease duration of less than 3 months. Patients with uncontrolled infections, other autoimmune diseases, pregnancy or lactation were excluded. Diagnoses relied on clinical symptoms, serum thyroxine and TRAb, thyroid ultrasound and orbital computed tomography. PBMCs were separated from over 9 ml of fresh peripheral blood using Ficoll-Paque density gradient centrifugation. Trizol reagent was used to extract total RNA, and RNA quality was then checked on an Agilent 2100 Bioanalyzer.

What the authors observed across the whole study: Most expanded thyroid clonotypes (frequency above 0.001) were also detected in blood, suggesting blood repertoires may reflect thyroid immune responses. Ophthalmopathy was separated from stable hyperthyroidism by a 13 V-J signature model, with 85% to 90% sensitivity and approximately 81% specificity obtained in cross-validation and 80%/75% obtained in testing. In validation, the model predicted progression to ophthalmopathy with about 71% sensitivity and 72% to 75% specificity, a median of around 6.6 months before onset. Sample size was not statistically predetermined, and investigators were not blinded to group allocation.

TCR beta CDR3 regions were amplified from RNA transcripts. A first-round RT-PCR of the TCR CDR3 used the HTBI primer set with the Qiagen OneStep RT-PCR kit. Libraries were constructed in a second round of multiplex PCR, after which size selection and purification were performed. Paired-end sequencing of the libraries was performed with 100 bp reads on an Illumina HiSeq2000. The original methods were these. SOAPnuke was used to process the raw data, throwing out any read that contained adapters or uncalled bases, had a mean Phred below 15, or lacked an exact constant-primer or identifier match. COPE v1.2.5 was used to merge the high-quality paired reads, and each unique nucleotide sequence was defined as a clonotype. MiTCR v1.1 was used to align clonotypes to the IMGT TRBV, TRBD and TRBJ reference segments. Only V-J combinations with frequency above 0.0001, covering about 99% of repertoires, were analysed. A TCS score was defined as the ratio between F50 (clonal expansion) and ExV (chaos), using BLOSUM62-based TCRdist between CDR3 peptides within each V-J. Welch's t-statistics and random forest reduced roughly 500 V-J features to 13, which were used in a naive Bayes classifier (R e1071). The public reads were reprocessed in TCRdb via fastp at Q25 and MiXCR, keeping in-frame beta chains. All rows with the same CDR3 protein become a single entry with the most common DNA and genes. For this entry, the V and J calls and clone size follow TCRdb and not the study's own pipeline. Recorded for this sample are some 370,000 distinct CDR3 sequences; 11% to 15% of them occurred a single time. 25% to 30% of the sample is held by the ten biggest clonotypes.

Material: blood. Here the chain combines TRBV10-3 and TRBJ2-1; TRBD2 matches 8 bases in the middle. The sequence came from a man aged 50 to 60 with Graves' ophthalmopathy. The CDR3 in this case is CAAHKDGTREEQFF. The bases are TGTGCCGCACACAAAGACGGGACTAGAGAAGAGCAGTTCTTC.